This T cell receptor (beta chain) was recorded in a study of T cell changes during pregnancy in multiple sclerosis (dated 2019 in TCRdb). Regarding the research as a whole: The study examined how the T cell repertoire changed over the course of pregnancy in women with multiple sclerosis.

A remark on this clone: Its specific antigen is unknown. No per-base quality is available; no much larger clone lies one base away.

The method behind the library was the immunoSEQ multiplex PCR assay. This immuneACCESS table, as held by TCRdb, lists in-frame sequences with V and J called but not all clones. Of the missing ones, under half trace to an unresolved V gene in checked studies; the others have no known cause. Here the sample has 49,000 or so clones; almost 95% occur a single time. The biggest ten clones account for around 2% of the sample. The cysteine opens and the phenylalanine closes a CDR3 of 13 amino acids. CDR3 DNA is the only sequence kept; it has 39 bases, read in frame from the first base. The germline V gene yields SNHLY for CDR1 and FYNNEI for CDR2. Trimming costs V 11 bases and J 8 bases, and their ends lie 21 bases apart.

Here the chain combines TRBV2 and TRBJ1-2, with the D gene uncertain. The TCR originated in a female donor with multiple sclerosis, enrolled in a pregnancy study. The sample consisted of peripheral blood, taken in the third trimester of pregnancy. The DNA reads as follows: TGTGCCTTTAGGACGGTCTCCGGGGAAGGCTACACCTTC. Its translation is CAFRTVSGEGYTF. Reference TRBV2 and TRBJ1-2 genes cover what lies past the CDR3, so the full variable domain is EPEVTQTPSHQVTQMGQEVILRCVPISNHLYFYWYRQILGQKVEFLVSFYNNEISEKSEIFDDQFSVERPDGSNFTLKIRSTKLEDSAMYFCAFRTVSGEGYTFGSGTRLTVV.